This TCR beta chain was captured in a study of control samples from healthy donors and cancer patients. Generated by immunoSEQ multiplex PCR, the TCRdb table keeps only in-frame clones and is missing some. The sample includes about 140,000 clones, under 95% of them seen just once. Germline values: CDR1 SNHLY, CDR2 FYNNEI. The V end lost 4 bases, the J end lost 9 bases, and 16 bases lay between the germline ends. This CDR3 spans 15 amino acids. The sample consisted of blood. The chain combines TRBV2 with TRBJ1-6; D is ambiguous. The sequence was obtained from a young man in good health. The CDR3 nucleotides are TGTGCCAGCAGTGCTCTCCCTTCGATCCCTTCACCCCTCCACTTT. This codes for CASSALPSIPSPLHF.